The T cell receptor (beta chain) described here comes from a study of blood T cell repertoires in COVID-19. Study at large: The analysed material was cDNA or gDNA that came from T cells, B-cell-depleted T cells, or PBMCs.

Authors' methods: The authors estimated nucleated cell counts from reference gene primer amplification. Assay: immunoSEQ multiplex PCR; the TCRdb copy retains only in-frame clones and omits some. The V and J calls and clone size are taken from that table; D and trimming were inferred from the DNA. In the table there are about 230,000 clones, over 80% of which are singletons. V lost 3 bases to trimming and J lost 8 bases; unmatched junction nucleotides: 7. The CDR3 covers 13 residues. In germline, CDR1 is DFQATT, CDR2 SNEGSKA (reference sequence). The receptor was derived from a man in his forties or fifties with acute or convalescent COVID-19. The sample taken for sequencing was peripheral blood. V gene TRBV20-1 combines with J gene TRBJ1-2, with 9 bases that match TRBD1. The CDR3 DNA follows: TGCAGTGCTAGTACGGGACAGGGATACGGCTACACCTTC. Translated: CSASTGQGYGYTF.